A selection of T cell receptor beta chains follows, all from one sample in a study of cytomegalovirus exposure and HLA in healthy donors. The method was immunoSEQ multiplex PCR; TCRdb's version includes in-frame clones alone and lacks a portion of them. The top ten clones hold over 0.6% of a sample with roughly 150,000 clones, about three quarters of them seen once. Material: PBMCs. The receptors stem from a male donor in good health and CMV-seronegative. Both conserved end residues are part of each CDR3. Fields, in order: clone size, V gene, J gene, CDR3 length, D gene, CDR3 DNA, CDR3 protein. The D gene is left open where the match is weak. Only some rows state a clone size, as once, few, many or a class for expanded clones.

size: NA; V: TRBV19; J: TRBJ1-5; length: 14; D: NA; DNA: TGTGCCAGTAGTATAATCGGTGGCAATCAGCCCCAGCATTTT; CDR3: CASSIIGGNQPQHF
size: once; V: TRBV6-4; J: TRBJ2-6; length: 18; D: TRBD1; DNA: TGTGCCAGCAGTGATGAAGAACAGGGGGTCTCTGGGGCCAACGTCCTGACTTTC; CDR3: CASSDEEQGVSGANVLTF
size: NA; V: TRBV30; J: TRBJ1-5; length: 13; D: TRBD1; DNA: TGTGCCTGGAGTGTACAGGGGAATCAGCCCCAGCATTTT; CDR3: CAWSVQGNQPQHF
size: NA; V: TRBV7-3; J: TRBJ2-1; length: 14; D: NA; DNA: TGTGCCAGCAGCCCCCCTTTGCGGCCCGTTGAGCAGTTCTTC; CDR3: CASSPPLRPVEQFF
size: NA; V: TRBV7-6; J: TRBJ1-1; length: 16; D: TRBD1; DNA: TGTGCCAGCAGCCGAGACAGGGGCGGGGTAGGGACTGAAGCTTTCTTT; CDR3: CASSRDRGGVGTEAFF
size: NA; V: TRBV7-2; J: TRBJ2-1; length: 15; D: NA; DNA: TGTGCCAGCAGCCTACTGGGGGGGGCTAACAATGAGCAGTTCTTC; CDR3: CASSLLGGANNEQFF
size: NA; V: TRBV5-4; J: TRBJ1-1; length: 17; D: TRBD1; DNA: TGTGCCAGCAGCACCGGGAGGGACAGGGGAAGGAACACTGAAGCTTTCTTT; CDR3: CASSTGRDRGRNTEAFF
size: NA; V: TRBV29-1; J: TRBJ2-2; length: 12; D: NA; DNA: TGCAGCGTCCCACAGAACACCGGGGAGCTGTTTTTT; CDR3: CSVPQNTGELFF
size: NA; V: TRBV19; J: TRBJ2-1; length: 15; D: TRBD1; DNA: TGTGCCAGTAGTGGGACAGCAAGCTCCTACAATGAGCAGTTCTTC; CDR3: CASSGTASSYNEQFF
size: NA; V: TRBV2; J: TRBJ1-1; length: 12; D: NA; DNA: TGTGCCAGCAGGGGGGGGTCCGCTGAAGCTTTCTTT; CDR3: CASRGGSAEAFF
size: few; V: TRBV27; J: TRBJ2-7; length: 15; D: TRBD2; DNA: TGTGCCAGCAGTTCTCTAGCGGGGGGGCGGTACGAGCAGTACTTC; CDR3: CASSSLAGGRYEQYF
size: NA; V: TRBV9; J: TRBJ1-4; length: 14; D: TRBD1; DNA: TGTGCCAGCAGCGTAGGGACAGGGCAGGAAAAACTGTTTTTT; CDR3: CASSVGTGQEKLFF
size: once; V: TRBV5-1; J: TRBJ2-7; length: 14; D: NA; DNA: TGCGCCAGCACAGAATCGGACAGCTCCTACGAGCAGTACTTC; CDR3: CASTESDSSYEQYF
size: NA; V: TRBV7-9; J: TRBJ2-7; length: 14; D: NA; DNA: TGTGCCAGCAGCTTAGATCACAGGTACTACGAGCAGTACTTC; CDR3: CASSLDHRYYEQYF
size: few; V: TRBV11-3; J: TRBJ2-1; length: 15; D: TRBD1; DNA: TGTGCCAGCAGCCAACAGGGGGGCGGGTACAATGAGCAGTTCTTC; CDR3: CASSQQGGGYNEQFF
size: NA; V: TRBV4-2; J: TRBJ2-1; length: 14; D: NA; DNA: TGTGCCAGCAGCTGGGAACCGGGGATCAATGAGCAGTTCTTC; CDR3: CASSWEPGINEQFF
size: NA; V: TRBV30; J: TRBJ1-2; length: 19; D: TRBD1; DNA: TGTGCCTGGAGTGTACGGTCACCCGGGGCAGCCAGGGGGGACTATGGCTACACCTTC; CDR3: CAWSVRSPGAARGDYGYTF
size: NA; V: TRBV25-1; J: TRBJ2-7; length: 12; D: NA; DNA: TGTGCCAGCAAGACAGCGAGCTACGAGCAGTACTTC; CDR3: CASKTASYEQYF
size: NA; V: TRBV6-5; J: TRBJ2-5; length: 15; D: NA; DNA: TGTGCCAGCAGCTCCTCTCGAGGGCGGGAAGAGACCCAGTACTTC; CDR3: CASSSSRGREETQYF
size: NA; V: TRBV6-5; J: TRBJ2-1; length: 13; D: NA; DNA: TGTGCCAGCAGAAATACTAGGCGCGGTGAGCAGTTCTTC; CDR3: CASRNTRRGEQFF
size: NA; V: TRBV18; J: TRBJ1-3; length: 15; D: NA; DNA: TGTGCCAGCTCACCAACAGGCCTCTCTGGAAACACCATATATTTT; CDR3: CASSPTGLSGNTIYF
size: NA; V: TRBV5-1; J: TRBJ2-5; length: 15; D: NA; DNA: TGCGCCAGCAGCTTGTGGGCAGGGGCCCAAGAGACCCAGTACTTC; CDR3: CASSLWAGAQETQYF
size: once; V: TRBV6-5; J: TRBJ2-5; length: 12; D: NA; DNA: TGTGCCAGCAGTTCGCTTCAAGAGGCCCAGTACTTC; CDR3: CASSSLQEAQYF
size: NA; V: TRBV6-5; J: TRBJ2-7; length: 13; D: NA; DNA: TGTGCCAGCAGTTACACGGGAACCTACGAGCAGTACTTC; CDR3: CASSYTGTYEQYF
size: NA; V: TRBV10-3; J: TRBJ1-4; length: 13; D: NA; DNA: TGTGCCATCGTGGGCAGCCTTAATGAAAAACTGTTTTTT; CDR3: CAIVGSLNEKLFF
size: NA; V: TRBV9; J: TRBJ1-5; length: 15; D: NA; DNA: TGTGCCAGCAGCGTAGAAGCAGGGAGCAATCAGCCCCAGCATTTT; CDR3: CASSVEAGSNQPQHF
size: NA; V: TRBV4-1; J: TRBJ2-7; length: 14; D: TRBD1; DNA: TGCGCCAGCAGCCAAGAAGGCAGGGGGCGGGAGCAGTACTTC; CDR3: CASSQEGRGREQYF
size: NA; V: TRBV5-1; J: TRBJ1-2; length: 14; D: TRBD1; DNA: TGCGCCAGCAGCTTGGACTGGACAGGGCATGGCTACACCTTC; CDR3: CASSLDWTGHGYTF
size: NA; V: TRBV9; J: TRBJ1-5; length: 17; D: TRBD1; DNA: TGTGCCAGCAGCGGGAACTACCGGGACAGGGGCAATCAGCCCCAGCATTTT; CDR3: CASSGNYRDRGNQPQHF
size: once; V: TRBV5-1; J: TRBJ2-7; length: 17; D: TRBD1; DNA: TGCGCCAGCAGCTTATTACCTCCGGGACAGGGCGGGGGCGAGCAGTACTTC; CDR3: CASSLLPPGQGGGEQYF
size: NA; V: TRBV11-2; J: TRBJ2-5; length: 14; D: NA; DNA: TGTGCCAGCAGCCCGGCGGACCGGCGGGAACACAGCTACTTC; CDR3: CASSPADRREHSYF
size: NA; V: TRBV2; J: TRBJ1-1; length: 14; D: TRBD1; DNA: TGTGCCAGTGGACAGGGGAGCCCCTACACTGAAGCTTTCTTT; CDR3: CASGQGSPYTEAFF
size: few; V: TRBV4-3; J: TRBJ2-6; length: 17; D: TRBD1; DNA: TGCGCCAGCAGCCCAGCCCCAGGGGGCTCTGGGGCCAACGTCCTGACTTTC; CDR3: CASSPAPGGSGANVLTF
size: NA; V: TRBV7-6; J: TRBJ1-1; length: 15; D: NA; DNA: TGTGCCAGCAGCTCGCCGGGGGGATGGGCCACTGAAGCTTTCTTT; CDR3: CASSSPGGWATEAFF
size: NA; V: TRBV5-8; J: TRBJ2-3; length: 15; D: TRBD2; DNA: TGTGCCAGCAGCTTGGTGCTAGCGGGAGTAGATACGCAGTATTTT; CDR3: CASSLVLAGVDTQYF
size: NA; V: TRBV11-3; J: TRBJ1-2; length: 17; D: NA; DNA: TGTGCCAGCAGCGGTGAGGGTCCCCCCGCCTATAACTATGGCTACACCTTC; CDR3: CASSGEGPPAYNYGYTF
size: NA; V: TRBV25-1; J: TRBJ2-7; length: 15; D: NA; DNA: TGTGCCAGCAGTGAACCGACAGAAAAACCCTACGAGCAGTACTTC; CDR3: CASSEPTEKPYEQYF
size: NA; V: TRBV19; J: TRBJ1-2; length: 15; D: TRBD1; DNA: TGTGCCAGTAGCATCTACTCCGGACAGGGAAGTGGCTACACCTTC; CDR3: CASSIYSGQGSGYTF
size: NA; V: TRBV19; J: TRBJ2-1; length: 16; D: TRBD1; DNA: TGTGCCAGTAGTATAGTAGGGACAGGGTCTAACAATGAGCAGTTCTTC; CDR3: CASSIVGTGSNNEQFF
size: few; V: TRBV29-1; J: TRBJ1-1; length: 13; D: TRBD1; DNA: TGCAGCGCCAACCGGGACAGGAACACTGAAGCTTTCTTT; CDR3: CSANRDRNTEAFF
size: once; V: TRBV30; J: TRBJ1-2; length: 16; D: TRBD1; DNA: TGTGCCTGGAGTGACAACGGACAGGGAGGGAACTATGGCTACACCTTC; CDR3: CAWSDNGQGGNYGYTF
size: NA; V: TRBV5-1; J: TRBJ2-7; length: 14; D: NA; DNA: TGCGCCAGCAGCTTGGCGGTGGGAGGATACGAGCAGTACTTC; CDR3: CASSLAVGGYEQYF
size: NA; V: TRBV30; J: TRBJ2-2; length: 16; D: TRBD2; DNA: TGTGCCTGTGACAAAAGCGGGGGGGCCTATAACGGGGAGCTGTTTTTT; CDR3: CACDKSGGAYNGELFF
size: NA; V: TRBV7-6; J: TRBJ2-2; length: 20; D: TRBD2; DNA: TGTGCCAGCAGCGCCAGAGATGGGATAGCGGGAGGGCCGGGCACCGGGGAGCTGTTTTTT; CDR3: CASSARDGIAGGPGTGELFF
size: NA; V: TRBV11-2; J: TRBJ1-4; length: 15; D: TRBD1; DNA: TGTGCCAGCAGCCCCACGGGACAGTTCCGGAAAAAACTGTTTTTT; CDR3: CASSPTGQFRKKLFF